This TCR beta chain was observed in a study of T cells in localized non-small cell lung cancer. CDR3 length: 12 amino acids. Per germline, CDR1 SGHTA and CDR2 FQGNSA. Trimming took off 7 bases at V and 2 bases at J, with 8 bases between the two ends. Clones were read by immunoSEQ multiplex PCR, and TCRdb kept only the in-frame ones, dropping some. This table holds about 30,000 clones, roughly 87% found once. A remark on this clone: The antigen is undetermined.

Study observations and caveats: Turning up in adjacent lung were a median 57 of the top 100 tumor clones.

This specimen was peripheral blood, taken before any cancer treatment. The chain combines TRBV7-2 with TRBJ1-1; D is unresolved. This clonotype originated in a male donor at least 60 years old with stage I lung adenocarcinoma. CDR3 sequence reads: CASNALNTEAFF. CDR3 DNA: TGTGCCAGCAACGCACTTAACACTGAAGCTTTCTTT.